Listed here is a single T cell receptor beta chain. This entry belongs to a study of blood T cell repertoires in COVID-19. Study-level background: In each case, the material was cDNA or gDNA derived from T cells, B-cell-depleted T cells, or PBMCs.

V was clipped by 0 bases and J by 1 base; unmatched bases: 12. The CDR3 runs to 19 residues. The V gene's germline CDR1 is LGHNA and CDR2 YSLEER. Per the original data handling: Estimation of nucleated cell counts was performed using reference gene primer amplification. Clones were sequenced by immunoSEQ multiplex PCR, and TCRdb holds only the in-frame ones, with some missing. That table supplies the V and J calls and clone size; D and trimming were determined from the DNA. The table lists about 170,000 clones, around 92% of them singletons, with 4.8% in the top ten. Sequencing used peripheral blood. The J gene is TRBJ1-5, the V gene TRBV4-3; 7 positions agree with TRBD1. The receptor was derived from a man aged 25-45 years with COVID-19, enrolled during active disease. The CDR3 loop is CASSQDLWQGEASNQPQHF. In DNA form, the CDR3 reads TGCGCCAGCAGCCAAGACTTGTGGCAGGGGGAAGCGAGCAATCAGCCCCAGCATTTT.